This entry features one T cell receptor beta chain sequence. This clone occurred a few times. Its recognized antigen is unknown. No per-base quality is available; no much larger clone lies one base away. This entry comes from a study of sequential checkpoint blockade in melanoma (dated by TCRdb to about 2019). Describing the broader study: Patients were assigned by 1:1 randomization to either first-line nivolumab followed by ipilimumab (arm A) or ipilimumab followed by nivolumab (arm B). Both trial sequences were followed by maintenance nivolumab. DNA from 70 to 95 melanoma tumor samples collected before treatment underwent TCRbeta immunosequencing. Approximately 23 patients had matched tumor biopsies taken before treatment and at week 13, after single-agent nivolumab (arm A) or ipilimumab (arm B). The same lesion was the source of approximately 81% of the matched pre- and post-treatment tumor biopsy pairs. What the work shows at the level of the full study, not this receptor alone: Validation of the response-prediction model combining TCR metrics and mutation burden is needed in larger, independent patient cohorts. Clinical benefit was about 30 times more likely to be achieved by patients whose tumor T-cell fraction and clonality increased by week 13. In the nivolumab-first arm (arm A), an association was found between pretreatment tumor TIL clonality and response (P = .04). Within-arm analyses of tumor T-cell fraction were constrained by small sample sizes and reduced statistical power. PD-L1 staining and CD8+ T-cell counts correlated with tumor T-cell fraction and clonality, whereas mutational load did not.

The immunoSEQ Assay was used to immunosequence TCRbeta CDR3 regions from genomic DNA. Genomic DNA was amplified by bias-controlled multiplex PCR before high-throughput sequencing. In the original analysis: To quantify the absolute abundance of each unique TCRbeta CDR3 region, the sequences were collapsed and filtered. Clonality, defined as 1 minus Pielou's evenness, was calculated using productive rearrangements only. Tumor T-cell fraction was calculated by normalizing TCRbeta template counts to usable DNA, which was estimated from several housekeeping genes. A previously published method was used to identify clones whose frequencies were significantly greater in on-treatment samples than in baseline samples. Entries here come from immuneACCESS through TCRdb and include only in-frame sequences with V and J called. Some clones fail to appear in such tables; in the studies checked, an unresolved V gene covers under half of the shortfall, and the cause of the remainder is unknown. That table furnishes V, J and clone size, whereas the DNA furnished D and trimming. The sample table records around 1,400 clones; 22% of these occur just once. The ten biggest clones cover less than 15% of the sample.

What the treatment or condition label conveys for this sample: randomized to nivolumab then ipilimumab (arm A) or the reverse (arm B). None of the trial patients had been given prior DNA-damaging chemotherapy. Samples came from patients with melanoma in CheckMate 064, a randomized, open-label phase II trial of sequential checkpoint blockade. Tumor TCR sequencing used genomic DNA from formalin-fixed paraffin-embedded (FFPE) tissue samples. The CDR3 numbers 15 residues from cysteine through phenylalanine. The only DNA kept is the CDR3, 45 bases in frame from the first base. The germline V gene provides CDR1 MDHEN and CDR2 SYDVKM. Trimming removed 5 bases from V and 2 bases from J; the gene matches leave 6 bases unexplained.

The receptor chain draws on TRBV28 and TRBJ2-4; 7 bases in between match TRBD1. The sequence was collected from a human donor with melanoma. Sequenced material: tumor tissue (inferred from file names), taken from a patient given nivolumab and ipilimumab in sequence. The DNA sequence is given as TGTGCCAGCAGTGGGGCAGGGGGATCCAAAAACATTCAGTACTTC. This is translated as CASSGAGGSKNIQYF.